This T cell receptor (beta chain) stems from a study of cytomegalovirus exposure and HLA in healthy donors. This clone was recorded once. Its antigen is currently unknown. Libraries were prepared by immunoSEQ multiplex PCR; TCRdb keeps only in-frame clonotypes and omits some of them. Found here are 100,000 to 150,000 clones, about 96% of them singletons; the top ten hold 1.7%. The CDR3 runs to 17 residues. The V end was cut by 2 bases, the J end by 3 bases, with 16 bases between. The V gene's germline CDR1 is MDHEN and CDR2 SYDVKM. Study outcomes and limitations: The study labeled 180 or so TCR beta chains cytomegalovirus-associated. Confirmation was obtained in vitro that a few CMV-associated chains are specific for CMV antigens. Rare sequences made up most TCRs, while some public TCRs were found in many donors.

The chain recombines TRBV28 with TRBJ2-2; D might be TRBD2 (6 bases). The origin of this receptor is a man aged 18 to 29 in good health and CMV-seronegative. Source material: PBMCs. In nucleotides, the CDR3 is TGTGCCAGCAGTTTAGGCGGCGGGATGGTGTACACCGGGGAGCTGTTTTTT. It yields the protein CASSLGGGMVYTGELFF.